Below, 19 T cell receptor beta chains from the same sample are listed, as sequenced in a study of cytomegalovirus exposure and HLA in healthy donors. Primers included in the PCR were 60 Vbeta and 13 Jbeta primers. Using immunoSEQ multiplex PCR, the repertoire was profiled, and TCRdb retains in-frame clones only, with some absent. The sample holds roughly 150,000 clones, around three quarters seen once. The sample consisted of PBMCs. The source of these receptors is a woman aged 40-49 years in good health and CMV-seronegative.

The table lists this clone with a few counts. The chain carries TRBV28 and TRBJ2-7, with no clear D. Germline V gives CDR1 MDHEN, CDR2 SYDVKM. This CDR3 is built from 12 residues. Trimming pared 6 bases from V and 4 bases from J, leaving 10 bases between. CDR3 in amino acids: CASSPSLYEQYF. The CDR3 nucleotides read TGTGCCAGCAGCCCCTCCTTGTACGAGCAGTACTTC.

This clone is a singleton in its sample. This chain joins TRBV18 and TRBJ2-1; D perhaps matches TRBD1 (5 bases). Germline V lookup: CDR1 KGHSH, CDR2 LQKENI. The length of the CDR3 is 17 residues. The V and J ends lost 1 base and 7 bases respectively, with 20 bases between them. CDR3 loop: CASSPLLSRDMLNEQFF. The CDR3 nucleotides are TGTGCCAGCTCACCACTGCTGTCCAGGGATATGTTAAATGAGCAGTTCTTC.

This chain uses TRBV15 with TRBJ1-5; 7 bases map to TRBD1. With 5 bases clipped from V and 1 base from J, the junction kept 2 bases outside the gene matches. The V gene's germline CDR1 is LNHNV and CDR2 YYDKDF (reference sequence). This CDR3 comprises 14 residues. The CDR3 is CATSLGQSNQPQHF. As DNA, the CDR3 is TGTGCCACCAGCCTGGGACAGAGCAATCAGCCCCAGCATTTT.

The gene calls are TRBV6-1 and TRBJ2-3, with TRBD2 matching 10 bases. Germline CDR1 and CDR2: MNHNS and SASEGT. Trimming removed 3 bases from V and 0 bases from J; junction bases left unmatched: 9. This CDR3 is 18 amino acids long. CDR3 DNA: TGTGCCAGCAGTGAGGGACTAGCGTCCACAGCTAGCACAGATACGCAGTATTTT. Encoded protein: CASSEGLASTASTDTQYF.

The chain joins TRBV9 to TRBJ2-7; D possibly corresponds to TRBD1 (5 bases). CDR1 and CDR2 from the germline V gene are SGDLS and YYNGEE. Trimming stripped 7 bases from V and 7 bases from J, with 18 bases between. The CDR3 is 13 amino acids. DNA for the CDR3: TGTGCCAGCGGCCGCAGGGTTTCTGAAGAGCAGTACTTC. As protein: CASGRRVSEEQYF.

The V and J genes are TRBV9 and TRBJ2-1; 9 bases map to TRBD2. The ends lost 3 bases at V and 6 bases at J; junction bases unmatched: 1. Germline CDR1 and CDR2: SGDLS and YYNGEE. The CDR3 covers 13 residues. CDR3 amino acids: CASSGLAANEQFF. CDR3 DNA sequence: TGTGCCAGCAGCGGACTAGCGGCCAATGAGCAGTTCTTC.

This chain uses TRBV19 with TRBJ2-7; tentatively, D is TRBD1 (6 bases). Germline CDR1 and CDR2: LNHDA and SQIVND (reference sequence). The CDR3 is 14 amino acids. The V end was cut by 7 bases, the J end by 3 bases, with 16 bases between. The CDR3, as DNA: TGTGCCAGTAAAAGGGACACATCATTCTACGAGCAGTACTTC. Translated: CASKRDTSFYEQYF.

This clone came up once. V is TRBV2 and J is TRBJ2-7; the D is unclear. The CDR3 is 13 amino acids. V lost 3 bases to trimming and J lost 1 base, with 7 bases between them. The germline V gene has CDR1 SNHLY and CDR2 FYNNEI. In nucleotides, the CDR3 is TGTGCCAGCAGTGACAGTCCTTCCTACGAGCAGTACTTC. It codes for CASSDSPSYEQYF.

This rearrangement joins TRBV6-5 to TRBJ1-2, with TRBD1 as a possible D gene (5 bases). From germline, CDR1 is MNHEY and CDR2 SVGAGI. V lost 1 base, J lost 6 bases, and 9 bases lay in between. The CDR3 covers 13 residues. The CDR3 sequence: CASSYWGGNGYTF. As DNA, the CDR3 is TGTGCCAGCAGTTACTGGGGGGGGAATGGCTACACCTTC.

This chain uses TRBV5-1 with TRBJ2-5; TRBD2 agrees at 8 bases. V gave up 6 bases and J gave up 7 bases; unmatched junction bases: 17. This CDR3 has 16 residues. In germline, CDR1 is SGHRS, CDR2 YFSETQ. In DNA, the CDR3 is TGCGCCAGCATCCCGGAGGCGGGGGGACCCCCTGGGACCCAGTACTTC. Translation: CASIPEAGGPPGTQYF. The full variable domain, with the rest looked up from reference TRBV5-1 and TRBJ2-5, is KAGVTQTPRYLIKTRGQQVTLSCSPISGHRSVSWYQQTPGQGLQFLFEYFSETQRNKGNFPGRFSGRQFSNSRSEMNVSTLELGDSALYLCASIPEAGGPPGTQYFGPGTRLLVL.

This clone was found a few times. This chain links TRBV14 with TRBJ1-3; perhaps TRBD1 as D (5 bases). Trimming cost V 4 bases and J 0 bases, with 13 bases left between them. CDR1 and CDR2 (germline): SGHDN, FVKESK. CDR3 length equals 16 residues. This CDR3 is CASSLVGGYSGNTIYF. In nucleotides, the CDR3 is TGTGCCAGCAGCCTCGTTGGGGGGTACTCTGGAAACACCATATATTTT.

CDR3 sequence: CASSSRGGVAGELFF. The DNA of the CDR3 is TGTGCCAGCAGCTCTAGGGGCGGAGTGGCCGGGGAGCTGTTTTTT. V is TRBV11-3 and J is TRBJ2-2; D may be TRBD1 (5 bases). There are 15 residues in the CDR3. V gave up 4 bases and J gave up 6 bases, with 15 bases separating them. The V gene's germline CDR1 is SGHNT and CDR2 YENEEA.

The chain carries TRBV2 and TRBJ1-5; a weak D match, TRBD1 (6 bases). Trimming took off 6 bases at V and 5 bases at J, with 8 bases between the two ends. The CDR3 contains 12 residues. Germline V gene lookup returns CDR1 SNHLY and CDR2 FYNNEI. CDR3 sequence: CASSPGDQPQHF. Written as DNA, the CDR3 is TGTGCCAGCAGCCCAGGGGATCAGCCCCAGCATTTT.

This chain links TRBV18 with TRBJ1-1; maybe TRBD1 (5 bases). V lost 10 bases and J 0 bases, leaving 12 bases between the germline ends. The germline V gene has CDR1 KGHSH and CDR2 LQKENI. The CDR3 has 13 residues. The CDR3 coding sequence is TGTGCCACCGTCAGGGATTTGAACACTGAAGCTTTCTTT. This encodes CATVRDLNTEAFF.

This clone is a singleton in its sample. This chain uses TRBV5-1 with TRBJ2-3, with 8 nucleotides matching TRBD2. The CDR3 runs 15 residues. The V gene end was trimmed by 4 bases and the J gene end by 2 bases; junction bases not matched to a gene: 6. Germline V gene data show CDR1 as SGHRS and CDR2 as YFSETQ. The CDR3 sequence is CASSMGLGATDTQYF. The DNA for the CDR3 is TGCGCCAGCAGCATGGGACTAGGGGCCACAGATACGCAGTATTTT.

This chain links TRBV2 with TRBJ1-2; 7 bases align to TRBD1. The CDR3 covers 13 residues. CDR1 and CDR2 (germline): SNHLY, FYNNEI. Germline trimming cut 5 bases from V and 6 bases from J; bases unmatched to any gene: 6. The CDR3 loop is CASSTAGTDGYTF. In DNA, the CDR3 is TGTGCCAGCAGTACCGCTGGGACAGATGGCTACACCTTC.

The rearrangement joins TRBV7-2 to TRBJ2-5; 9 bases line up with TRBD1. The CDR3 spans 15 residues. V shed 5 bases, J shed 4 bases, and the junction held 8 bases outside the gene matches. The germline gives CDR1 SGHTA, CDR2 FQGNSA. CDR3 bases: TGTGCCAGCAGCCGGGGACAGGGTCCGACAGAGACCCAGTACTTC. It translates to CASSRGQGPTETQYF.

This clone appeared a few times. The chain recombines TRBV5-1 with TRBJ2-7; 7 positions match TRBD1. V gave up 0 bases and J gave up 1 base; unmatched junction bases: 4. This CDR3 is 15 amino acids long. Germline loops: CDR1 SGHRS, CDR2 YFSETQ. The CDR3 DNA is TGCGCCAGCAGCTTGGTGTCAGGGGGATCCTACGAGCAGTACTTC. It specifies CASSLVSGGSYEQYF. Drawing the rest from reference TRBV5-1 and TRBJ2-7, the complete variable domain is KAGVTQTPRYLIKTRGQQVTLSCSPISGHRSVSWYQQTPGQGLQFLFEYFSETQRNKGNFPGRFSGRQFSNSRSEMNVSTLELGDSALYLCASSLVSGGSYEQYFGPGTRLTVT.

CDR3: CASSLGWNTEAFF. In DNA, the CDR3 is TGTGCCAGCTCCCTCGGGTGGAACACTGAAGCTTTCTTT. This chain links TRBV2 with TRBJ1-1; D ambiguous. This CDR3 spans 13 amino acids. Trimming cost V 8 bases and J 1 base, with 11 bases left between them. Per the germline V gene, CDR1 is SNHLY and CDR2 is FYNNEI. Full variable domain (rest looked up from reference TRBV2 and TRBJ1-1): EPEVTQTPSHQVTQMGQEVILRCVPISNHLYFYWYRQILGQKVEFLVSFYNNEISEKSEIFDDQFSVERPDGSNFTLKIRSTKLEDSAMYFCASSLGWNTEAFFGQGTRLTVV.